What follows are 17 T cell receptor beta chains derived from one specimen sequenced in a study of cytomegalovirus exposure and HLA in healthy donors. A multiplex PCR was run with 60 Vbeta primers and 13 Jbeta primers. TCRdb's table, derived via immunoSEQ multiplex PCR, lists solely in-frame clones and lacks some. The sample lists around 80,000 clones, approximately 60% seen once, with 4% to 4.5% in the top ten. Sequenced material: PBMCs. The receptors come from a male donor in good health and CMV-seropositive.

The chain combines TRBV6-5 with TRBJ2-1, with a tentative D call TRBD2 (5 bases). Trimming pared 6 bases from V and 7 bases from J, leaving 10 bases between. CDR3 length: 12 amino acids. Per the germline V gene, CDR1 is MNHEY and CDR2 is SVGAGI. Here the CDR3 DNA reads TGTGCCAGCAGCCCTACTAGAAATGAGCAGTTCTTC. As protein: CASSPTRNEQFF.

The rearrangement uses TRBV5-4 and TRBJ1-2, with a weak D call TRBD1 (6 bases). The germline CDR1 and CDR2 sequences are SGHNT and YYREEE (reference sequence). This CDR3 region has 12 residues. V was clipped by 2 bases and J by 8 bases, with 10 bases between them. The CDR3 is CASSLTGKGYTF. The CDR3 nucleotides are TGTGCCAGCAGCTTAACAGGGAAGGGCTACACCTTC.

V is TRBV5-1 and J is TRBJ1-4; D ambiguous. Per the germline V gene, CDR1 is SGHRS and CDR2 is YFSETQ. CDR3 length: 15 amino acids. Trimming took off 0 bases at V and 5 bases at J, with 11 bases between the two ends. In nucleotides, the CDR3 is TGCGCCAGCAGCTTGGCCGTTCAGGCGAATGAAAAACTGTTTTTT. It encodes CASSLAVQANEKLFF.

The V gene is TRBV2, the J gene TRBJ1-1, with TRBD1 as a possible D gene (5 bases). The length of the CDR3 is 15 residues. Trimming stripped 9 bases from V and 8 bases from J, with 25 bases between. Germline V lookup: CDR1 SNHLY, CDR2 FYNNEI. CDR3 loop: CARGGDGISWAEAFF. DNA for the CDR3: TGTGCCAGGGGGGGGGACGGCATTTCATGGGCGGAAGCTTTCTTT.

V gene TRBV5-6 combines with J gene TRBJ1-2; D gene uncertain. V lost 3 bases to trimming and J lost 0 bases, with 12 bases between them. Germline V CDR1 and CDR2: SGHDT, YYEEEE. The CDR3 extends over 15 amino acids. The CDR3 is CASSSGLRANYGYTF. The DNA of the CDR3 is TGTGCCAGCAGCTCAGGACTCAGAGCTAACTATGGCTACACCTTC. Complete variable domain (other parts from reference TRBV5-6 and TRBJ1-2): DAGVTQSPTHLIKTRGQQVTLRCSPKSGHDTVSWYQQALGQGPQFIFQYYEEEERQRGNFPDRFSGHQFPNYSSELNVNALLLGDSALYLCASSSGLRANYGYTFGSGTRLTVV.

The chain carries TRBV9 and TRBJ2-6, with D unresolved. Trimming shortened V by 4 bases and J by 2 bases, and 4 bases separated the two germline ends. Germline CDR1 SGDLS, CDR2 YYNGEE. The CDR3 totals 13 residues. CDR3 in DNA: TGTGCCAGCAGCCCCGCTGGGGCCAACGTCCTGACTTTC. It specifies CASSPAGANVLTF.

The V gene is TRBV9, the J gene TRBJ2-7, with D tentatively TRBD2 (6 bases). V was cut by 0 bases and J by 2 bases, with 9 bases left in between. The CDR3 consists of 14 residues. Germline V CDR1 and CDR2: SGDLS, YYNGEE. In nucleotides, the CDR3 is TGTGCCAGCAGCGTAGCGGGAGCACCCTACGAGCAGTACTTC. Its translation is CASSVAGAPYEQYF.

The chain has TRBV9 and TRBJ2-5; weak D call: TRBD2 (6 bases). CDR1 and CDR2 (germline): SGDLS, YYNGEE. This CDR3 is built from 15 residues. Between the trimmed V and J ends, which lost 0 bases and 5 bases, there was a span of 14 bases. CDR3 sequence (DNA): TGTGCCAGCAGCGTAGCTAGCGCTGAGGGGGAGACCCAGTACTTC. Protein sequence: CASSVASAEGETQYF. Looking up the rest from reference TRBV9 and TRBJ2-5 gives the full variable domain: DSGVTQTPKHLITATGQRVTLRCSPRSGDLSVYWYQQSLDQGLQFLIQYYNGEERAKGNILERFSAQQFPDLHSELNLSSLELGDSALYFCASSVASAEGETQYFGPGTRLLVL.

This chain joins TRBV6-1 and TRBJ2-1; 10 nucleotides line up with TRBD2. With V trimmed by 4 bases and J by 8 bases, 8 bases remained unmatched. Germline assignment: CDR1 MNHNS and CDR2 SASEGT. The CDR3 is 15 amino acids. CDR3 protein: CASSGMSGGADEQFF. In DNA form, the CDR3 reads TGTGCCAGCAGTGGTATGAGCGGGGGGGCCGATGAGCAGTTCTTC.

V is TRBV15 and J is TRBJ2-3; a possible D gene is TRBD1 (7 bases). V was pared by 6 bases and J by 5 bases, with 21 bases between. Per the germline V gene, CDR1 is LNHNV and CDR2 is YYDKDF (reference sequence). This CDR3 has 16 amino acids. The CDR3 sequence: CATSLPGGGDGDTQYF. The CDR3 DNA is TGTGCCACCAGTCTTCCCGGAGGGGGCGATGGAGATACGCAGTATTTT.

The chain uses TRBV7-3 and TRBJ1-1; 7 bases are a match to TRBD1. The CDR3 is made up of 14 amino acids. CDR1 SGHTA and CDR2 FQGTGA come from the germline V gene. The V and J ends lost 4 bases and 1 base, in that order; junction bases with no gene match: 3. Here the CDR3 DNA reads TGTGCCAGCAGCTCGGCAGGGGGGAACACTGAAGCTTTCTTT. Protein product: CASSSAGGNTEAFF.

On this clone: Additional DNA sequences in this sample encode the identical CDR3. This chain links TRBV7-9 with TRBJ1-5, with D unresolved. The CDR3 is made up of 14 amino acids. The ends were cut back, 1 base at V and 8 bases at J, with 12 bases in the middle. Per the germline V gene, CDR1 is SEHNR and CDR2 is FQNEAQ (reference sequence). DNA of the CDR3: TGTGCCAGCAGCTTAGTGGAGGGAGGAGAGCCCCAGCATTTT. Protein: CASSLVEGGEPQHF.

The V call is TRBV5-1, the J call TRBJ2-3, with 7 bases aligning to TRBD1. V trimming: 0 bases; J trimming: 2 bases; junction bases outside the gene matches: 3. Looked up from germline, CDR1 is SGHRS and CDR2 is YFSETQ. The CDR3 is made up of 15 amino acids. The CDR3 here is CASSLEGGVTDTQYF. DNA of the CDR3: TGCGCCAGCAGCTTGGAAGGGGGCGTCACAGATACGCAGTATTTT.

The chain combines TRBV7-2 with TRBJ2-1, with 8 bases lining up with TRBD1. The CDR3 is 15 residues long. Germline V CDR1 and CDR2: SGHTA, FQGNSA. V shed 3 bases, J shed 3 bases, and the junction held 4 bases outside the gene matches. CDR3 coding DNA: TGTGCCAGCAGCTTCGGACAGGGAATCTACAATGAGCAGTTCTTC. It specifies CASSFGQGIYNEQFF.

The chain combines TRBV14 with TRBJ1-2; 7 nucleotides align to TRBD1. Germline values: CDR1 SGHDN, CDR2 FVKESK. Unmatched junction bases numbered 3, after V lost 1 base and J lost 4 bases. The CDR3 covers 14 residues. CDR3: CASSQVGQVYGYTF. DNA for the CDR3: TGTGCCAGCAGCCAAGTAGGACAGGTCTATGGCTACACCTTC.

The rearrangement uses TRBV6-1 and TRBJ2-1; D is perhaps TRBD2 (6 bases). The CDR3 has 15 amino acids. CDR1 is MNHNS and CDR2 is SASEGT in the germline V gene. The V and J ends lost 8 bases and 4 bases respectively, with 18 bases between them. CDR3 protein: CASGPREVPYNEQFF. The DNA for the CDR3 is TGTGCCAGCGGACCGCGGGAAGTCCCGTACAATGAGCAGTTCTTC.

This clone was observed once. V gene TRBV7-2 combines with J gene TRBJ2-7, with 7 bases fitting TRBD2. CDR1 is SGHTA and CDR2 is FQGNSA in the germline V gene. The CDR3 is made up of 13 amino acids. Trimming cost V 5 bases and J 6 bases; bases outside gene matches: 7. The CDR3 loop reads CASSSGAGGEQYF. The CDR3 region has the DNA TGTGCCAGCAGCAGCGGGGCTGGGGGCGAGCAGTACTTC.